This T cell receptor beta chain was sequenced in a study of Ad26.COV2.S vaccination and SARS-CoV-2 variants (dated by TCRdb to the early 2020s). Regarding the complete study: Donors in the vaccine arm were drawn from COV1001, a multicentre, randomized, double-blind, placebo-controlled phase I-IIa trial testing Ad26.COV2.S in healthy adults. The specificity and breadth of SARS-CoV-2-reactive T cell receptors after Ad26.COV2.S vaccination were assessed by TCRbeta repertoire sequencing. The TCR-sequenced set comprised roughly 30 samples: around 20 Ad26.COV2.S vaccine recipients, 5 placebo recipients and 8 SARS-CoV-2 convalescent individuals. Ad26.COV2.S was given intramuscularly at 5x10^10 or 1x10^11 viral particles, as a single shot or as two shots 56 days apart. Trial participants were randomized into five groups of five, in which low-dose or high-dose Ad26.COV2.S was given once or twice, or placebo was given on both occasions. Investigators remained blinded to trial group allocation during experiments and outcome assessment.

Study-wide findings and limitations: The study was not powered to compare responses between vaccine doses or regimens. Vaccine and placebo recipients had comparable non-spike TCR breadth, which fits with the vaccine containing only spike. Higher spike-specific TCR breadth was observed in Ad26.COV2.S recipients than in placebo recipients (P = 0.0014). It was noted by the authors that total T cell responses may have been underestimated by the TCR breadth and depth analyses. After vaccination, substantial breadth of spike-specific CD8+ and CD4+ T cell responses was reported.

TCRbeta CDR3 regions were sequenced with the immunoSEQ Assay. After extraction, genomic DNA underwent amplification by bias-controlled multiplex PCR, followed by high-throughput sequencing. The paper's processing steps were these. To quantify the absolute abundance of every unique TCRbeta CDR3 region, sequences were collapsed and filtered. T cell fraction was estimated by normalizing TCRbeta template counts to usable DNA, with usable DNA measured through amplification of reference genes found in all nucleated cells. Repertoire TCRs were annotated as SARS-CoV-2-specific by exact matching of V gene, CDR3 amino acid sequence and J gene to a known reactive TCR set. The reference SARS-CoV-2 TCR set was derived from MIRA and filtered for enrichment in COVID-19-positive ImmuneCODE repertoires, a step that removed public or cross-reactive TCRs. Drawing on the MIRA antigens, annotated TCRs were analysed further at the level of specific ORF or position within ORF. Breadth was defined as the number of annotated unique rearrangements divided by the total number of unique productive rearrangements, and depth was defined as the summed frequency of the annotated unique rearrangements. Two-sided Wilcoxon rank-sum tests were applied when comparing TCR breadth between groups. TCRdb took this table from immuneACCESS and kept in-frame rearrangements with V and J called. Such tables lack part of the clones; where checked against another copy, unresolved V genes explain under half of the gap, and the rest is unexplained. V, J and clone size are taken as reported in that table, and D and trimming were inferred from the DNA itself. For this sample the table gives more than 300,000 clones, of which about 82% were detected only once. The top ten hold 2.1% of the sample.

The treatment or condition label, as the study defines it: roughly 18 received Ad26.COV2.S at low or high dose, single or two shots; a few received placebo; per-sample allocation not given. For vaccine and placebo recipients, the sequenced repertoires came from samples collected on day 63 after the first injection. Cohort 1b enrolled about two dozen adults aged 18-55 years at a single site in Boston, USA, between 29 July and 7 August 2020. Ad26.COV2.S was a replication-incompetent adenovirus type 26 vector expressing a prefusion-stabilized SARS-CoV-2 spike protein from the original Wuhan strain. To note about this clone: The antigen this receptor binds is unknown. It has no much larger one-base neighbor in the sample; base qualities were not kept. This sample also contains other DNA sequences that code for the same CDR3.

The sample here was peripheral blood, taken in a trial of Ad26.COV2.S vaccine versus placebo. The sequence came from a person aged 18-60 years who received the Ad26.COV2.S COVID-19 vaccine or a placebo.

The nucleotide sequence is TGTGCCATCAGCCGGGACAAATATAGCAATCAGCCCCAGCATTTT. Protein translation: CAISRDKYSNQPQHF. The receptor chain draws on TRBV10-3 and TRBJ1-5; the D gene is perhaps TRBD1, from 6 matching bases. Trimming at the junction amounts to 6 bases on V and 0 bases on J, and the germline ends lie 12 bases apart. From cysteine to phenylalanine, the CDR3 is 15 amino acids long. Only the CDR3 DNA stays, 45 bases, in frame from base 1. The germline V gene encodes CDR1 ENHRY and CDR2 SYGVKD.